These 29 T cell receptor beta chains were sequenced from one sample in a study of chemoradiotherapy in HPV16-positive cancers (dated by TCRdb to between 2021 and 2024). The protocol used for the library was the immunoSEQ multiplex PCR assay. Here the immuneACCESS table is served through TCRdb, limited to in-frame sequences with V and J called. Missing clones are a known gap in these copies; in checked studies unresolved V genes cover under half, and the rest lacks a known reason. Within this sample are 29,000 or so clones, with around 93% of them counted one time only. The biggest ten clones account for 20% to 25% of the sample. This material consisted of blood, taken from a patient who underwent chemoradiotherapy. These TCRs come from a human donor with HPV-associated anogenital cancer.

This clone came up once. The CDR3 spells CASSIEGLPNQPQHF. DNA of the CDR3: TGTGCCAGCAGTATAGAGGGACTGCCTAATCAGCCCCAGCATTTT. The chain combines TRBV27 with TRBJ1-5; weak D call: TRBD1 (5 bases). This CDR3 has 15 amino acids. Germline CDR1 reads MNHEY; CDR2 reads SMNVEV (reference sequence). Trimming pared 5 bases from V and 4 bases from J, leaving 15 bases between.

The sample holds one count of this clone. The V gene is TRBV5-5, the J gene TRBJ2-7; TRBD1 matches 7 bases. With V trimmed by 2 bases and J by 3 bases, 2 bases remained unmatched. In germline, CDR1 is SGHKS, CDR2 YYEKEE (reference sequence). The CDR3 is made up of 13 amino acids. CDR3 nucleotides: TGTGCCAGCAGCTTTGGACAGGTCTACGAGCAGTACTTC. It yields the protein CASSFGQVYEQYF.

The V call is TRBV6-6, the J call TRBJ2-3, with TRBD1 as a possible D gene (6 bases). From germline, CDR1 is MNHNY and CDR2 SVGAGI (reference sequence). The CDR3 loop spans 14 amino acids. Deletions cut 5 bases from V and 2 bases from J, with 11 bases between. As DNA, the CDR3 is TGTGCCAGCAGTAAGACAGGCACCACAGATACGCAGTATTTT. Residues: CASSKTGTTDTQYF.

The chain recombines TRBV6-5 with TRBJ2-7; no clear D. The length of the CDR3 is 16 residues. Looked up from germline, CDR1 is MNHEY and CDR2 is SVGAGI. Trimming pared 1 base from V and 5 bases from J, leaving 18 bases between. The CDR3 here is CASSYYRTPGLDEQYF. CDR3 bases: TGTGCCAGCAGTTACTATCGGACCCCCGGGTTGGACGAGCAGTACTTC.

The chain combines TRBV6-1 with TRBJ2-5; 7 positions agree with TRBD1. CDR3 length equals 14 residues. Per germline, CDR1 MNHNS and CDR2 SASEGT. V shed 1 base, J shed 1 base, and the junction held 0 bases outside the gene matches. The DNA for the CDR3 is TGTGCCAGCAGTGAAGGGACAGGCCAAGAGACCCAGTACTTC. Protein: CASSEGTGQETQYF.

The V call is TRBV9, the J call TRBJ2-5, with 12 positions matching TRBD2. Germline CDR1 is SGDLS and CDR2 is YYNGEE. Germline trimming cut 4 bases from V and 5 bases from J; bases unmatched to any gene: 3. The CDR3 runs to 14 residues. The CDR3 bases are TGTGCCAGCAGCTTCGGGACTAGCGGGGAGACCCAGTACTTC. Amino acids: CASSFGTSGETQYF. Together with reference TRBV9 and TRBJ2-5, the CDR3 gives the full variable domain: DSGVTQTPKHLITATGQRVTLRCSPRSGDLSVYWYQQSLDQGLQFLIQYYNGEERAKGNILERFSAQQFPDLHSELNLSSLELGDSALYFCASSFGTSGETQYFGPGTRLLVL.

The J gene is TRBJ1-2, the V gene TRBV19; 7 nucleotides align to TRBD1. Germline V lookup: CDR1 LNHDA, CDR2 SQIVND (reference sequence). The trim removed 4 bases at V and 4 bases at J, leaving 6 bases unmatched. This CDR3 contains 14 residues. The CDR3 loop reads CASSNQPGGYGYTF. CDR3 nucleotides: TGTGCCAGTAGTAACCAGCCAGGGGGCTATGGCTACACCTTC.

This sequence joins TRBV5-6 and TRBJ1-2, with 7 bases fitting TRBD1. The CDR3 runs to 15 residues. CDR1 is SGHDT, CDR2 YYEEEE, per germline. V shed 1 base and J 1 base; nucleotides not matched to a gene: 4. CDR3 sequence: CASSLQGGGNYGYTF. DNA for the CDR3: TGTGCCAGCAGCTTGCAGGGGGGAGGTAACTATGGCTACACCTTC.

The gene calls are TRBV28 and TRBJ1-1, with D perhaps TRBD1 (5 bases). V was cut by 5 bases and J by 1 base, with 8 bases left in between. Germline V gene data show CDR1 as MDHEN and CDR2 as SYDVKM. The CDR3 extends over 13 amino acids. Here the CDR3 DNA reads TGTGCCAGCAGTCCAGGGTGGAACACTGAAGCTTTCTTT. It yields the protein CASSPGWNTEAFF.

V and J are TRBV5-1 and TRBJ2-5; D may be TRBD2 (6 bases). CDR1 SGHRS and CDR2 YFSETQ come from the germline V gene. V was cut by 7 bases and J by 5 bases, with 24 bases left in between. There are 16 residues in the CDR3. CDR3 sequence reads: CASSLGKTSTPETQYF. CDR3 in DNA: TGCGCCAGCTCACTTGGGAAGACTAGTACCCCCGAGACCCAGTACTTC.

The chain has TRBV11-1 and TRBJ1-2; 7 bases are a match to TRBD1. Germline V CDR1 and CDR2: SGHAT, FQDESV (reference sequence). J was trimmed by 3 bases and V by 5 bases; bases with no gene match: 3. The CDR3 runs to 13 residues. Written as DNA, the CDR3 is TGTGCCAGCAGCGCCGGACAGGACTATGGCTACACCTTC. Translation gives CASSAGQDYGYTF.

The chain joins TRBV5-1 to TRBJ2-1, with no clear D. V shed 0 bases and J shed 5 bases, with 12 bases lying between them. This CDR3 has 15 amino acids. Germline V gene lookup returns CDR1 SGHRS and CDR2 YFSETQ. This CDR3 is CASSLVGRGDNEQFF. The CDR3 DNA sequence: TGCGCCAGCAGCTTGGTTGGGCGAGGCGACAATGAGCAGTTCTTC.

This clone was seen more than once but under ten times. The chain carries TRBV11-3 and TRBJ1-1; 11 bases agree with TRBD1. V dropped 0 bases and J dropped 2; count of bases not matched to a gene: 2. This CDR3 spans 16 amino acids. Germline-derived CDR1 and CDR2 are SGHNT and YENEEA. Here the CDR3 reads CASSLDWTGGNTEAFF. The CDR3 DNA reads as TGTGCCAGCAGCTTAGACTGGACAGGGGGCAACACTGAAGCTTTCTTT.

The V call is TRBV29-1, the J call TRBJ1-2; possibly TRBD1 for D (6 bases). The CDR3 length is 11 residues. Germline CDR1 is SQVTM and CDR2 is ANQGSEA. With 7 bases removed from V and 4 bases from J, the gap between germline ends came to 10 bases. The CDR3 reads CSAGDSYGYTF. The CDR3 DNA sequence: TGCAGCGCAGGGGACTCCTATGGCTACACCTTC.

Here the CDR3 DNA reads TGTGCCAGCAGTTTATGGGTGGGACAGGGCTACGAGCAGTACTTC. Translated: CASSLWVGQGYEQYF. V is TRBV28 and J is TRBJ2-7; 9 nucleotides match TRBD1. Germline V gene sequence: CDR1 MDHEN, CDR2 SYDVKM. The CDR3 is made up of 15 amino acids. J lost 3 bases, V lost 0 bases, and 3 bases had no gene match.

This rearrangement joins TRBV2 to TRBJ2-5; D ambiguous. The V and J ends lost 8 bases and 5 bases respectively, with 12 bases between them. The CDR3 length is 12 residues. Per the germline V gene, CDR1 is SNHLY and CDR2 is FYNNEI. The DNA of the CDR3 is TGTGCCAGCGGCCTTACTTCCGAGACCCAGTACTTC. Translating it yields CASGLTSETQYF.

CDR3 sequence reads: CASTGGPNTEAFF. CDR3 DNA sequence: TGTGCCAGTACAGGGGGGCCGAACACTGAAGCTTTCTTT. V is TRBV19 and J is TRBJ1-1; 7 bases line up with TRBD1. This CDR3 comprises 13 residues. The germline gives CDR1 LNHDA, CDR2 SQIVND (reference sequence). The junction had 3 bases not matched to a gene; V was cut back by 7 bases and J by 1 base.

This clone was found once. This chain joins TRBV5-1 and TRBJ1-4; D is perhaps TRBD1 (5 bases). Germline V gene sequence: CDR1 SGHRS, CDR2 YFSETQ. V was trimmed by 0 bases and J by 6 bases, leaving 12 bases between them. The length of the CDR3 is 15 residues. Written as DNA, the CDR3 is TGCGCCAGCAGCTTGGCCCAGGGATTTGATGAAAAACTGTTTTTT. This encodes CASSLAQGFDEKLFF. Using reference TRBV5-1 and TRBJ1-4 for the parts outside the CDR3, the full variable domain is KAGVTQTPRYLIKTRGQQVTLSCSPISGHRSVSWYQQTPGQGLQFLFEYFSETQRNKGNFPGRFSGRQFSNSRSEMNVSTLELGDSALYLCASSLAQGFDEKLFFGSGTQLSVL.

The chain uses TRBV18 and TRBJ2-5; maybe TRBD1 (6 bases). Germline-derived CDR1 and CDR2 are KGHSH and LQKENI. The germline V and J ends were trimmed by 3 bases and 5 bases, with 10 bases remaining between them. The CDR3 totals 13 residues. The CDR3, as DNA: TGTGCCAGCTCACCTCCAGGGGCCGAGACCCAGTACTTC. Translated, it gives CASSPPGAETQYF.

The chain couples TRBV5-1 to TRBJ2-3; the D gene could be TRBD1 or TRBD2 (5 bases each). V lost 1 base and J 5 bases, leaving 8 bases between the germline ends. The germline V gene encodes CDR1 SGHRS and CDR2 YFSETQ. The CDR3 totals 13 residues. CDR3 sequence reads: CASSLTRGDTQYF. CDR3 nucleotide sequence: TGCGCCAGCAGCTTGACTAGGGGAGATACGCAGTATTTT.

The CDR3 DNA sequence: TGTGCCAGCAGCTTAGGGCAGCAAGAGACCCAGTACTTC. This translates into CASSLGQQETQYF. This chain uses TRBV7-3 with TRBJ2-5; D gene ambiguous. The CDR3 runs to 13 residues. V lost 2 bases and J 2 bases, leaving 6 bases between the germline ends. The germline CDR1 and CDR2 sequences are SGHTA and FQGTGA.

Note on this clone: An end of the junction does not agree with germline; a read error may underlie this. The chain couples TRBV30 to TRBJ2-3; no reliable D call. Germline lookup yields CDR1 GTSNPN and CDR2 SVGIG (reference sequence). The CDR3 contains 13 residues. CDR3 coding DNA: TGTGCCTGGGGTGTGACGGACACAGATACGCAGTATTTT. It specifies CAWGVTDTDTQYF.

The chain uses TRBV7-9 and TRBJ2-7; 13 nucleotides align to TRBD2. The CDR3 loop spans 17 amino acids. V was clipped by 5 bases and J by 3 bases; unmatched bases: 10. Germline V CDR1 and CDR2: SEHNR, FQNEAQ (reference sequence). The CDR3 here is CASSPQLAGGDNYEQYF. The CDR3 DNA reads TGTGCCAGCAGCCCACAACTAGCGGGGGGGGACAACTACGAGCAGTACTTC.

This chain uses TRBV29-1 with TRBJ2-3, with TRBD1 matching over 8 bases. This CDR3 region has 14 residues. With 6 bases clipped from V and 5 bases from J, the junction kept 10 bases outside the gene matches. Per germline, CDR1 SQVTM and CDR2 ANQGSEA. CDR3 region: CSVQDRGTEDTQYF. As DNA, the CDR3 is TGCAGCGTCCAAGACAGGGGTACCGAAGATACGCAGTATTTT.

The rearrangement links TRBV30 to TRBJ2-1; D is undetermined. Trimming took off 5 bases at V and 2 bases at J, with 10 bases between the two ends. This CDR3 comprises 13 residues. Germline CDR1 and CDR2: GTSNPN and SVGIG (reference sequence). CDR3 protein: CAWGRRTYNEQFF. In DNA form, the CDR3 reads TGTGCCTGGGGAAGACGAACCTACAATGAGCAGTTCTTC.

The CDR3 spells CASSQGPEEETQYF. The CDR3 coding sequence is TGTGCCAGCAGCCAAGGACCTGAAGAAGAGACCCAGTACTTC. This chain connects TRBV14 to TRBJ2-5, with no clear D. CDR1 and CDR2 from the germline V gene are SGHDN and FVKESK. Trimming removed 1 base from V and 3 bases from J, with 9 bases in between. The CDR3 contains 14 residues. Full variable domain (remainder filled in from reference TRBV14 and TRBJ2-5): EAGVTQFPSHSVIEKGQTVTLRCDPISGHDNLYWYRRVMGKEIKFLLHFVKESKQDESGMPNNRFLAERTGGTYSTLKVQPAELEDSGVYFCASSQGPEEETQYFGPGTRLLVL.

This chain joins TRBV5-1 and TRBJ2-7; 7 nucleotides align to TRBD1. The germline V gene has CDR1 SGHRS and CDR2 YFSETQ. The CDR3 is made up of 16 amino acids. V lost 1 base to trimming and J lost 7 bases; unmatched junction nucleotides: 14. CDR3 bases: TGCGCCAGCAGCTTGTCTTATGGGACAGTTCCTCGAGAGCAGTACTTC. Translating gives CASSLSYGTVPREQYF.

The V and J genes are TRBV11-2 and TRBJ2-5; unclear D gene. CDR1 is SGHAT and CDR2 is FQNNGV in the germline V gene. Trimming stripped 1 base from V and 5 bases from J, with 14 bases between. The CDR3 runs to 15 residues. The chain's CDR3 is CASSLAAGIRETQYF. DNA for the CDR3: TGTGCCAGCAGCTTAGCCGCCGGAATCCGGGAGACCCAGTACTTC.

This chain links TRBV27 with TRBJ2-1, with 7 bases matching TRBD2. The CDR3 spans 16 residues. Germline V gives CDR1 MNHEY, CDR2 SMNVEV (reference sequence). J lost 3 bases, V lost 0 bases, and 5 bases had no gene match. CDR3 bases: TGTGCCAGCAGTTTATCCCTTGGCGGGAGCTACAATGAGCAGTTCTTC. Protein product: CASSLSLGGSYNEQFF.